The clone carrying this T cell receptor beta chain occurred once. This entry belongs to a study of blood T cell repertoires in COVID-19. Produced via immunoSEQ multiplex PCR; TCRdb's table is partial and in-frame only. The sample has about 140,000 clones; around 81% are singletons. Germline V gives CDR1 SGHTA, CDR2 FQGNSA. V shed 3 bases and J 7 bases; nucleotides not matched to a gene: 4. This CDR3 is built from 15 residues. The origin of this receptor is a woman aged 55-70 years with active or convalescent COVID-19. Material: peripheral blood. The rearrangement links TRBV7-2 to TRBJ2-2; 11 nucleotides agree with TRBD1. The CDR3 protein is CASSFLGQGVGELFF. In DNA form, the CDR3 reads TGTGCCAGCAGCTTCCTGGGACAGGGGGTCGGGGAGCTGTTTTTT.